This TCR beta chain was observed in a study of shared clonotypes between healthy human individuals. Turning to the study itself: A donor's plate count was three for CD4 naive and three for CD4 memory; CD8 naive had two and CD8 memory one. The study, taken as a whole, reports: In general, naive subsets displayed greater estimated richness than memory subsets did. Clonotypes shared by all four donors outscored non-shared clonotypes in generation probability.

Details on this clone: As yet, its antigen is unknown.

At deep level, the assay was performed. Some clones are missing from TCRdb's copy, which holds only in-frame ones; the method was immunoSEQ multiplex PCR. The sample records 800,000 or so clones, about 96% being singletons. Losses at the gene ends were 8 bases for V and 4 bases for J; bases not matched to a gene: 4. CDR1 is SGHTA and CDR2 is FQGNSA in the germline V gene. This CDR3 spans 12 amino acids. In the naive CD8 group, cells lacked CD45RO and were positively selected for CCR7, so terminally differentiated effector memory CD45RA+ cells were left out. This sequence was found in a man aged 30-40 years in good health. The sequencing sample was made of naive CD8+ T cells sorted from blood. J is TRBJ1-2 and V is TRBV7-2; 7 positions agree with TRBD1. Written as DNA, the CDR3 is TGTGCCAGCCCCGACAGGGCCTATGGCTACACCTTC. It is translated as CASPDRAYGYTF.